This TCR beta chain originates from a study of blood T cell repertoires in COVID-19. For the study at large: COVID-19 samples collected from the United States, Italy and Spain covered acute and convalescent phases.

Trimming removed 3 bases from V and 3 bases from J, with 7 bases in between. CDR1 KGHSH and CDR2 LQKENI come from the germline V gene. This CDR3 region has 13 residues. This clone was recorded only once. Some clones are missing from TCRdb's copy, which holds only in-frame ones; the method was immunoSEQ multiplex PCR. Seen here are more than 95,000 clones, about 91% observed once, and the top ten hold around 6%. The TCR originated in a human donor in a cohort sampled during active COVID-19. The sequencing input was peripheral blood. The chain is built from TRBV18 and TRBJ2-3; tentatively, D is TRBD2 (5 bases). The chain's CDR3 is CASSPGGTDTQYF. CDR3 DNA sequence: TGTGCCAGCTCACCTGGCGGGACAGATACGCAGTATTTT.